Listed below are T cell receptor beta chains from one sample, sequenced in a study of regulatory T cells in long-lasting Graves disease. TCRdb fed the multiplex PCR reads into MiXCR, producing one record per CDR3 protein. The table has about 430,000 distinct CDR3 sequences, roughly 15% seen once. These data are also associated with another study on T cells in Graves' hyperthyroidism and ophthalmopathy.

The specimen was peripheral blood mononuclear cells (PBMCs), collected at new diagnosis, from a patient treated with antithyroid drugs. The receptors were sampled from a middle-aged woman with Graves disease. CDR3s include the opening cysteine and the closing phenylalanine or tryptophan. The D gene is left open where the match is weak. Expanded clones get a size class; other rows say once, few or many, or leave the size out.

V	J	D	size	CDR3	DNA
TRBV4-3	TRBJ1-4	TRBD1	few	CASSLETGGEKLFF	TGCGCCAGCAGCCTTGAGACAGGGGGTGAAAAACTGTTTTTT
TRBV5-6	TRBJ2-2	NA	many	CASSLWTPGELFF	TGTGCCAGCAGCTTGTGGACACCCGGGGAGCTGTTTTTT
TRBV9	TRBJ2-3	TRBD1	NA	CASSRGQRTDTQYF	TGTGCCAGCAGCCGGGGACAGCGCACAGATACGCAGTATTTT
TRBV19	TRBJ2-3	TRBD2	few	CASSGGLAGSTDTQYF	TGTGCCAGTAGTGGGGGACTAGCGGGTTCCACAGATACGCAGTATTTT
TRBV13	TRBJ2-7	NA	many	CASSPPSGESYEQYF	TGTGCCAGCAGCCCACCCTCTGGGGAGTCCTACGAGCAGTACTTC
TRBV5-1	TRBJ1-6	NA	few	CASSRTSPMGVSPLHF	TGCGCCAGCAGCCGCACTTCTCCCATGGGGGTCTCACCCCTCCACTTT
TRBV29-1	TRBJ2-7	TRBD2	NA	CSVTAGPPYEQYF	TGCAGCGTGACAGCGGGACCCCCTTACGAGCAGTACTTC
TRBV19	TRBJ1-1	NA	many	CASSIERQPRTEAFF	TGTGCCAGTAGTATAGAGCGACAGCCCCGAACTGAAGCTTTCTTT
TRBV29-1	TRBJ2-1	TRBD2	many	CSVDPSGRRSYNEQFF	TGCAGCGTTGATCCTAGCGGGAGGAGATCCTACAATGAGCAGTTCTTC
TRBV6-2/TRBV6-3	TRBJ1-1	NA	many	CASKGLQRNTEAFF	TGTGCCAGCAAGGGGTTACAGCGGAACACTGAAGCTTTCTTT
TRBV28	TRBJ1-1	TRBD1	many	CASRSYWDSEAFF	TGTGCCAGCAGATCTTATTGGGACAGTGAAGCTTTCTTT
TRBV19	TRBJ2-1	TRBD1	few	CASRKETGGGSNEQFF	TGTGCCAGTAGGAAAGAGACAGGGGGTGGAAGTAATGAGCAGTTCTTC
TRBV29-1	TRBJ2-1	TRBD1	many	CSVEETRQGDNEQFF	TGCAGCGTTGAAGAAACGAGACAGGGAGACAATGAGCAGTTCTTC
TRBV19	TRBJ2-7	TRBD2	few	CASNGLAGENEQYF	TGTGCCAGTAATGGACTAGCGGGAGAGAACGAGCAGTACTTC
TRBV24-1	TRBJ2-1	TRBD2	NA	CATSRWGGTYNEQFF	TGTGCCACCAGTAGATGGGGGGGTACCTACAATGAGCAGTTCTTC
TRBV19	TRBJ2-1	NA	few	CASSIGSLNEQFF	TGTGCCAGTAGTATAGGTAGTCTCAATGAGCAGTTCTTC
TRBV30	TRBJ1-1	TRBD1	many	CAWDRGPTEAFF	TGTGCCTGGGACAGGGGTCCCACTGAAGCTTTCTTT
TRBV28	TRBJ1-1	NA	NA	CASSQNIGGAREAFF	TGTGCCAGCAGCCAAAATATAGGGGGGGCGCGGGAAGCTTTCTTT
TRBV24-1	TRBJ2-3	TRBD2	NA	CATSVPRGGTDTQYF	TGTGCCACCAGTGTTCCCCGGGGAGGGACAGATACGCAGTATTTT
TRBV19	TRBJ2-7	TRBD2	NA	CASRPSGSSSLYEQYF	TGTGCCAGTAGGCCTAGCGGGTCCTCCTCCCTCTACGAGCAGTACTTC
TRBV20-1	TRBJ2-7	TRBD2	NA	CSAGTRNSYEQYF	TGCAGTGCCGGGACTAGAAACTCCTACGAGCAGTACTTC
TRBV5-1	TRBJ2-7	TRBD1	many	CASSLGTGKFYEQYF	TGCGCCAGCAGCTTGGGGACAGGTAAATTCTACGAGCAGTACTTC
TRBV18	TRBJ2-2	TRBD1	NA	CASSPTDRDTGELFF	TGTGCCAGCTCACCGACGGACAGGGACACCGGGGAGCTGTTTTTT
TRBV7-2	TRBJ2-7	TRBD1	many	CASSSGTGINEQYF	TGTGCCAGCAGCTCAGGGACAGGGATTAACGAGCAGTACTTC
TRBV28	TRBJ2-1	NA	few	CASSLDRIYNEQFF	TGTGCCAGCAGTTTAGACAGAATTTACAATGAGCAGTTCTTC
TRBV2	TRBJ2-3	NA	many	CASSEAGQAKWGTQYF	TGTGCCAGCAGTGAAGCAGGGCAGGCCAAATGGGGTACGCAGTATTTT
TRBV15	TRBJ1-5	NA	NA	CATSPDVSNQPQHF	TGTGCCACCAGCCCCGACGTTAGCAATCAGCCCCAGCATTTT